This TCR beta chain comes out of a study of T cell repertoires in cytomegalovirus infection. Study context: CMV infection plus the matching HLA type was flagged by public TCR beta signatures.

The CDR3 runs to 14 residues. The germline V gene has CDR1 SGHKS and CDR2 YYEKEE (reference sequence). With V trimmed by 5 bases and J by 0 bases, 4 bases remained unmatched. TCRdb passed the reads through MiXCR, listing each CDR3 protein once. Of 250,000 or so distinct CDR3 sequences listed, over 15% were seen once; the top ten hold roughly half. This clonotype was seen at least ten times. This chain links TRBV5-5 with TRBJ2-7; 8 bases are a match to TRBD1. The material sequenced was CD8+ T cells from PBMCs. The sequence came from a human donor in good health (CMV status not recorded). Some clones in this sample may be carry-over from other donors' samples. In nucleotides, the CDR3 is TGTGCCAGCAGTTGGACAGGGTCCTCCTACGAGCAGTACTTC. Translated: CASSWTGSSYEQYF.